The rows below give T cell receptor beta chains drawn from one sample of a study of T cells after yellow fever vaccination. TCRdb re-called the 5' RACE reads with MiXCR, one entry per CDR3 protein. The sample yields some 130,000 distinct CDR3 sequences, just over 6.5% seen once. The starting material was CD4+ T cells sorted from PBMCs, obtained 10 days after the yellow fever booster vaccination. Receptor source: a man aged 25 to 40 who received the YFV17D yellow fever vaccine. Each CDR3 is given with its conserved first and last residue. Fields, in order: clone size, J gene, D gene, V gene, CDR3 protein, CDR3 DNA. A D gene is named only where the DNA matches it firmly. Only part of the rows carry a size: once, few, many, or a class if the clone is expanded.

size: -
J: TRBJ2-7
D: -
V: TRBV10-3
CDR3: CAISGLDSSYEQYF
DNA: TGTGCCATCAGTGGGCTGGACAGTTCCTACGAGCAGTACTTC

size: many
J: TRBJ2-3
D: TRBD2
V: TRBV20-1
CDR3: CSARRTSGRTDTQYF
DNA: TGCAGTGCTAGAAGAACTAGCGGGAGAACAGATACGCAGTATTTT

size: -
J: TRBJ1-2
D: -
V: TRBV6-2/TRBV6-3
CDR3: CASSLIAREDGYTF
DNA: TGTGCCAGCAGTTTAATCGCTCGAGAGGATGGCTACACCTTC

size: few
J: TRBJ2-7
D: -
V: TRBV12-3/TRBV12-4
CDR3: CASSYTPRYEQYF
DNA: TGTGCCAGCAGTTATACCCCAAGGTACGAGCAGTACTTC

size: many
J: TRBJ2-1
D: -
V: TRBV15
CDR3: CATSRETNSNHEQFF
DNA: TGTGCCACCAGCAGAGAGACTAATAGCAACCATGAGCAGTTCTTC

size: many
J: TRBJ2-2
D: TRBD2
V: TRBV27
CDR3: CASSVEGRANTGELFF
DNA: TGTGCCAGCAGCGTAGAGGGGAGGGCGAACACCGGGGAGCTGTTTTTT

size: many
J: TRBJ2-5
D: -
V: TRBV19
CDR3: CASTSDSQETQYF
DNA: TGTGCCAGCACCAGTGACAGTCAAGAGACCCAGTACTTC

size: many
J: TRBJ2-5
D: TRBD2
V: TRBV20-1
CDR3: CSARRTSGRGKTQYF
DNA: TGCAGTGCTAGAAGGACTAGCGGGAGGGGAAAGACCCAGTACTTC

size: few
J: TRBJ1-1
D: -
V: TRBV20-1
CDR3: CSADGFSGGTEAFF
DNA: TGCAGTGCCGACGGCTTTTCGGGGGGTACTGAAGCTTTCTTT

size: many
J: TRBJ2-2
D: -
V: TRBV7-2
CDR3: CASSLAMNTGELFF
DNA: TGTGCCAGCAGCTTAGCGATGAACACCGGGGAGCTGTTTTTT

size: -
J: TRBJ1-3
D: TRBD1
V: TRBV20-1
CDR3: CSADYRGRFGGNTIYF
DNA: TGCAGTGCTGACTACAGGGGGCGGTTTGGTGGAAACACCATATATTTT

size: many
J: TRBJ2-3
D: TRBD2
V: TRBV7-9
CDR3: CASRAGLAGEADTQYF
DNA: TGTGCCAGCAGGGCGGGTCTAGCGGGAGAGGCAGATACGCAGTATTTT